These T cell receptor beta chains were read from a single sample in a study of neurological immune-mediated disorders. TCRdb recomputed calls from the 5' RACE reads with MiXCR, one row per CDR3 protein. The repertoire holds tens of thousands of distinct CDR3 sequences, with 10% to 13% as singletons. Sequenced input: PBMCs. These receptors all stem from a man in his forties in good health. Each CDR3 is given with its conserved first and last residue. The D gene is left open where the match is weak. A clone size is listed for some rows: how often the clone was seen (once, few, many), or a class if it is expanded.

size | D | J | V | CDR3 | DNA
many | - | TRBJ2-2 | TRBV15 | CATSRARQPYTGELFF | TGTGCCACCAGCAGAGCCCGACAGCCCTACACCGGGGAGCTGTTTTTT
many | - | TRBJ2-1 | TRBV5-5 | CASTPGYNEQFF | TGTGCCAGCACCCCCGGGTACAATGAGCAGTTCTTC
many | - | TRBJ2-7 | TRBV20-1 | CSAETAALAHEQYF | TGCAGTGCTGAGACAGCCGCGCTGGCCCACGAGCAGTACTTC
many | - | TRBJ2-7 | TRBV7-2 | CASSFGTARVYEQYF | TGTGCCAGCAGCTTCGGGACCGCCAGAGTTTACGAGCAGTACTTC
many | - | TRBJ2-7 | TRBV27 | CASSSGTNYEQYF | TGTGCCAGCTCTTCGGGGACCAACTACGAGCAGTACTTC
- | - | TRBJ1-1 | TRBV28 | CASSFRGLRTEAFF | TGTGCCAGCAGTTTTCGAGGGCTGAGGACTGAAGCTTTCTTT
many | - | TRBJ1-5 | TRBV20-1 | CSARDPQGTVGQHF | TGCAGTGCTAGAGATCCCCAGGGTACCGTTGGCCAGCATTTT
many | - | TRBJ1-5 | TRBV28 | CASSLGQHSNQPQHF | TGTGCCAGCAGTTTAGGGCAGCATAGCAATCAGCCCCAGCATTTT
many | - | TRBJ1-4 | TRBV5-5 | CASSEQGLSEKLFF | TGTGCCAGCAGTGAACAGGGACTGAGTGAAAAACTGTTTTTT
many | TRBD1 | TRBJ2-7 | TRBV7-2 | CASTRPGQVTYEQYF | TGTGCCAGCACCCGCCCGGGACAGGTAACCTACGAGCAGTACTTC
- | TRBD1 | TRBJ2-3 | TRBV20-1 | CSAKDGTGSSDTQYF | TGCAGTGCAAAAGATGGGACAGGGTCCAGTGATACGCAGTATTTT
many | - | TRBJ1-1 | TRBV18 | CASSPRGNTEAFF | TGTGCCAGCTCACCCAGGGGGAACACTGAAGCTTTCTTT
many | TRBD2 | TRBJ2-5 | TRBV18 | CASSPREGLADLLQETQYF | TGTGCCAGCTCACCTCGAGAGGGACTAGCGGATCTCCTTCAAGAGACCCAGTACTTC
many | - | TRBJ1-1 | TRBV5-1 | CASSSDGMNTEAFF | TGCGCCAGCAGCTCGGACGGCATGAACACTGAAGCTTTCTTT
many | TRBD1 | TRBJ2-7 | TRBV7-9 | CASSLEGYRGEQYF | TGTGCCAGCAGCTTAGAGGGTTACAGGGGGGAGCAGTACTTC
many | - | TRBJ2-5 | TRBV20-1 | CSASTGHLLEETQYF | TGCAGTGCTTCTACGGGACACCTCCTCGAGGAGACCCAGTACTTC
many | TRBD1 | TRBJ2-7 | TRBV5-1 | CASSFRRDRSYEQYF | TGCGCCAGCAGCTTTAGGCGGGACAGGAGCTACGAGCAGTACTTC
many | - | TRBJ2-3 | TRBV12-3/TRBV12-4 | CASSLGAPRTDTQYF | TGTGCCAGCAGTTTAGGAGCGCCCCGCACAGATACGCAGTATTTT
few | TRBD1 | TRBJ2-5 | TRBV2 | CASTVRGIGTQYF | TGTGCCAGCACCGTCAGGGGGATCGGGACCCAGTACTTC
few | - | TRBJ1-2 | TRBV25-1 | CASSESGEANYGYTF | TGTGCCAGCAGTGAATCCGGGGAAGCTAACTATGGCTACACCTTC
many | - | TRBJ2-7 | TRBV7-9 | CASTVGGNEQYF | TGTGCCAGCACCGTAGGAGGGAACGAGCAGTACTTC
- | - | TRBJ2-1 | TRBV29-1 | CSVSIWETEQFF | TGCAGCGTCAGCATATGGGAGACTGAGCAGTTCTTC
many | TRBD2 | TRBJ2-7 | TRBV27 | CASSFRTSGSTLNSYEQYF | TGTGCCAGCAGTTTTAGGACTAGCGGGTCGACCTTAAACTCCTACGAGCAGTACTTC
- | - | TRBJ1-2 | TRBV14 | CASSQFSRAELAPLYGYTF | TGTGCCAGCAGCCAATTTTCCCGGGCGGAACTTGCTCCGCTCTATGGCTACACCTTC
- | - | TRBJ1-6 | TRBV6-5 | CASSYDGGDRNSPLHF | TGTGCCAGCAGTTACGACGGGGGCGACAGGAATTCACCCCTCCACTTT
many | TRBD1 | TRBJ2-4 | TRBV19 | CASSMTGRAKNIQYF | TGTGCCAGTAGTATGACAGGGAGAGCCAAAAACATTCAGTACTTC
- | TRBD2 | TRBJ2-7 | TRBV12-3/TRBV12-4 | CASSDIWAGGLNGPYF | TGTGCCAGCAGTGACATATGGGCGGGAGGATTAAACGGGCCGTACTTC
once | - | TRBJ1-1 | TRBV5-1 | CASSAGAVNTEAFF | TGCGCCAGCAGCGCGGGGGCCGTGAACACTGAAGCTTTCTTT
many | TRBD2 | TRBJ2-5 | TRBV5-1 | CASGVGTSGETQYF | TGCGCCAGCGGCGTGGGGACTAGCGGAGAGACCCAGTACTTC
many | TRBD2 | TRBJ2-7 | TRBV7-2 | CASSLPADGGVSEQYF | TGTGCCAGCAGCCTCCCCGCTGACGGGGGGGTTTCCGAGCAGTACTTC
few | TRBD1 | TRBJ2-7 | TRBV29-1 | CSVEGGQGLSYEQYF | TGCAGCGTTGAAGGAGGACAGGGGCTCTCCTACGAGCAGTACTTC
many | - | TRBJ2-7 | TRBV11-2 | CASSPQRGSSFYEQYF | TGTGCCAGCAGCCCTCAGAGGGGGAGCTCATTCTACGAGCAGTACTTC
few | TRBD1 | TRBJ2-7 | TRBV25-1 | CASSWAGGYEQYF | TGTGCCAGCAGTTGGGCAGGGGGCTACGAGCAGTACTTC
many | - | TRBJ1-2 | TRBV7-8 | CASSLGGPAEGYTF | TGTGCCAGCAGCTTGGGGGGGCCGGCGGAAGGCTACACCTTC
many | - | TRBJ2-1 | TRBV5-1 | CASSSDTYNEQFF | TGCGCCAGCAGCTCGGACACTTACAATGAGCAGTTCTTC
- | TRBD2 | TRBJ2-1 | TRBV7-3 | CASSQAGGEQFF | TGTGCCAGCAGTCAGGCGGGAGGTGAGCAGTTCTTC
once | - | TRBJ2-2 | TRBV2 | CASLDRSNTGELFF | TGTGCCAGCCTCGACAGGTCTAACACCGGGGAGCTGTTTTTT
many | - | TRBJ2-7 | TRBV5-6 | CASSFQTYEQYF | TGTGCCAGCAGCTTCCAAACCTACGAGCAGTACTTC
many | TRBD2 | TRBJ2-1 | TRBV5-1 | CARRGGGRASRYYNEQFF | TGCGCCAGAAGGGGTGGCGGGAGGGCCTCTAGATACTACAATGAGCAGTTCTTC
many | - | TRBJ2-2 | TRBV5-1 | CASSRETSNTGELFF | TGCGCCAGCAGTCGAGAGACTTCGAACACCGGGGAGCTGTTTTTT
few | - | TRBJ2-7 | TRBV19 | CASSKQSSYEQYF | TGTGCCAGTAGTAAACAGAGCTCCTACGAGCAGTACTTC
many | - | TRBJ1-1 | TRBV5-1 | CASSPRVPVNTEAFF | TGCGCCAGCAGCCCCAGGGTCCCGGTAAACACTGAAGCTTTCTTT
many | - | TRBJ2-7 | TRBV5-1 | CASSFLATSSYEQYF | TGCGCCAGCAGCTTCCTAGCTACGAGCTCCTACGAGCAGTACTTC
many | TRBD1 | TRBJ1-1 | TRBV18 | CASSSGQGDTEAFF | TGTGCCAGCTCATCCGGACAGGGAGACACTGAAGCTTTCTTT
many | - | TRBJ2-7 | TRBV7-3 | CASSPTGGRYEQYF | TGTGCCAGCAGCCCGACCGGGGGCAGATACGAGCAGTACTTC
- | TRBD1 | TRBJ2-1 | TRBV11-3 | CASSPGTGGSSYNEQFF | TGTGCCAGCAGCCCGGGGACAGGAGGGAGCTCCTACAATGAGCAGTTCTTC
many | TRBD2 | TRBJ2-5 | TRBV11-2 | CASSLPGGSGAQYF | TGTGCCAGCAGCCTACCGGGAGGGTCAGGGGCCCAGTACTTC
many | TRBD2 | TRBJ2-2 | TRBV7-2 | CASSQQRGGVTGELFF | TGTGCCAGCAGCCAACAGCGGGGGGGCGTCACCGGGGAGCTGTTTTTT
- | - | TRBJ2-2 | TRBV7-9 | CASRQPGRRDTGDLFF | TGTGCCAGCAGACAACCGGGACGTCGTGACACCGGGGATCTGTTTTTT
many | TRBD1 | TRBJ1-5 | TRBV20-1 | CSARGGTGDIQPQHF | TGCAGTGCTAGGGGAGGGACAGGGGATATTCAGCCCCAGCATTTT
many | TRBD1 | TRBJ1-2 | TRBV12-3/TRBV12-4 | CASSSWTGGDYGYTF | TGTGCCAGCAGTTCATGGACAGGGGGCGACTATGGCTACACCTTC
many | - | TRBJ2-5 | TRBV6-1 | CASSDWTEGPQYF | TGTGCCAGCAGTGATTGGACAGAAGGGCCCCAGTACTTC
many | - | TRBJ1-1 | TRBV5-1 | CASSTVMNTEAFF | TGCGCCAGCTCTACAGTCATGAACACTGAAGCTTTCTTT
many | - | TRBJ1-2 | TRBV9 | CASSVGSYGYTF | TGTGCCAGCAGCGTAGGTAGCTATGGCTACACCTTC